This TCR beta chain was sequenced in a study of blood T cell repertoires in COVID-19. As for the study in general: There were acute and convalescent COVID-19 samples, and they came from the United States, Italy and Spain. Sample material is recorded as cDNA or gDNA derived from T cells, B-cell-depleted T cells, or PBMCs.

This CDR3 comprises 13 residues. Germline V CDR1 and CDR2: MNHEY, SVGAGI. V lost 6 bases to trimming and J lost 7 bases; unmatched junction nucleotides: 6. Authors' methods: Amplification of reference gene primers was used by the study to estimate nucleated cell counts. Assay used: immunoSEQ multiplex PCR; TCRdb lists only in-frame clones, some missing. D and trimming were read from the DNA, whereas the V and J calls and clone size are those reported in that table. This repertoire shows fewer than 250,000 clones, approximately 90% found once; its top ten account for around 1.1%. This chain connects TRBV6-5 to TRBJ2-1, with 7 positions matching TRBD1. The source of this sequence is a man between 25 and 39 years old with acute or convalescent COVID-19. Sequenced material: peripheral blood. CDR3 sequence: CASSAQGSNEQFF. The CDR3 DNA follows: TGTGCCAGCAGCGCACAGGGGTCAAATGAGCAGTTCTTC.